What follows are 23 T cell receptor beta chains derived from one specimen sequenced in a study of T cell repertoires in cytomegalovirus infection. Using its own MiXCR run on the reads, TCRdb lists one record per CDR3 protein. The sample holds hundreds of thousands of distinct CDR3 sequences; approximately 33% are singletons and the top ten take 18%. The antigens of these receptors remain unknown. The material sequenced was cultured PBMCs, taken from culture after CMV antigen stimulation. These receptors all come from a human donor in good health (CMV status not recorded). Some clones in this sample may be carry-over from other donors' samples.

A few counts support this clonotype. V gene TRBV20-1 combines with J gene TRBJ2-1; a possible D gene is TRBD2 (6 bases). Germline loops: CDR1 DFQATT, CDR2 SNEGSKA (reference sequence). There are 17 residues in the CDR3. Between the trimmed V and J ends, which lost 6 bases and 0 bases, there was a span of 21 bases. CDR3 loop: CSARGSRLVGSYNEQFF. CDR3 DNA: TGCAGTGCAAGGGGTAGCAGACTAGTCGGCTCCTACAATGAGCAGTTCTTC.

V and J are TRBV4-3 and TRBJ2-1; tentative D call: TRBD1 (5 bases). This CDR3 contains 11 residues. V was cut by 8 bases and J by 5 bases, with 7 bases left in between. Per the germline V gene, CDR1 is LGHNA and CDR2 is YSLEER. The CDR3 DNA follows: TGCGCCAGCGGGGCCCACAATGAGCAGTTCTTC. Protein sequence: CASGAHNEQFF.

This clonotype was seen repeatedly, ten times or more. The J gene is TRBJ2-4, the V gene TRBV7-2; TRBD2 aligns across 7 bases. V gave up 3 bases and J gave up 0 bases; unmatched junction bases: 11. CDR3 length: 18 amino acids. Germline CDR1 is SGHTA and CDR2 is FQGNSA. In DNA, the CDR3 is TGTGCCAGCAGCTTCCCTACTAGCGCGAGACTAGCCAAAAACATTCAGTACTTC. The encoded protein is CASSFPTSARLAKNIQYF.

In this sample, this clonotype turned up many times. This chain's CDR3 is CASSSQQGTGAFF. CDR3 nucleotide sequence: TGTGCCAGCAGCTCCCAACAGGGGACTGGGGCTTTCTTT. The chain uses TRBV7-2 and TRBJ1-1; 7 bases match TRBD1. This CDR3 has 13 amino acids. Germline assignment: CDR1 SGHTA and CDR2 FQGNSA. V dropped 4 bases and J dropped 11; count of bases not matched to a gene: 10.

This clonotype was observed a handful of times. This chain links TRBV7-8 with TRBJ1-5; D is uncertain. V dropped 4 bases and J dropped 5 bases, with 9 bases sitting between them. Germline V CDR1 and CDR2: SGHVS, FQNEAQ. This CDR3 region has 13 residues. CDR3 region: CASSSTEHQPQHF. The CDR3 nucleotides read TGTGCCAGCAGCTCGACGGAACATCAGCCCCAGCATTTT.

The V call is TRBV5-6, the J call TRBJ2-3; D uncertain. Germline lookup yields CDR1 SGHDT and CDR2 YYEEEE. Trimming shortened V by 1 base and J by 4 bases, and 13 bases separated the two germline ends. The CDR3 covers 15 residues. The chain's CDR3 is CASSLLSMRPDTQYF. For the CDR3, the DNA is TGTGCCAGCAGCTTGTTGTCAATGAGACCAGATACGCAGTATTTT.

The V call is TRBV2, the J call TRBJ1-4; the D is unclear. Germline loops: CDR1 SNHLY, CDR2 FYNNEI. CDR3 length: 13 residues. Trimming stripped 7 bases from V and 6 bases from J, with 12 bases between. CDR3 sequence: CASNARRDEKLFF. Here the CDR3 DNA reads TGTGCCAGCAACGCACGGCGGGATGAAAAACTGTTTTTT. The full variable domain, in which reference TRBV2 and TRBJ1-4 provide the parts outside the CDR3, is EPEVTQTPSHQVTQMGQEVILRCVPISNHLYFYWYRQILGQKVEFLVSFYNNEISEKSEIFDDQFSVERPDGSNFTLKIRSTKLEDSAMYFCASNARRDEKLFFGSGTQLSVL.

The chain combines TRBV5-1 with TRBJ2-7; D perhaps matches TRBD1 (5 bases). Germline V gene lookup returns CDR1 SGHRS and CDR2 YFSETQ. The ends were cut back, 3 bases at V and 3 bases at J, with 16 bases in the middle. The CDR3 is 15 residues long. CDR3 loop: CASSSGTGPVYEQYF. The CDR3 coding sequence is TGCGCCAGCAGCTCCGGTACAGGCCCCGTCTACGAGCAGTACTTC.

The chain combines TRBV7-2 with TRBJ1-4; the D gene is possibly TRBD1 (6 bases). This CDR3 contains 13 residues. The V gene lost 3 bases and the J gene lost 8 bases, with 10 bases spanning the gap. Per the germline V gene, CDR1 is SGHTA and CDR2 is FQGNSA. CDR3 coding DNA: TGTGCCAGCAGCTTTACAGGGTTGGAAAAACTGTTTTTT. This gives the protein CASSFTGLEKLFF.

This clonotype was counted only a few times. The rearrangement joins TRBV3-1 to TRBJ2-1; D tentatively reads TRBD1 or TRBD2 (5 bases each). CDR3 length equals 14 residues. The V gene's germline CDR1 is LGHDT and CDR2 YNNKEL (reference sequence). The V end lost 4 bases, the J end lost 8 bases, and 15 bases lay between the germline ends. CDR3 nucleotides: TGTGCCAGCAGCCCCTCGGGACCCTTCGATGAGCAGTTCTTC. Translation gives CASSPSGPFDEQFF.

This clonotype was detected a few times. The rearrangement joins TRBV6-1 to TRBJ1-1; the match to TRBD1 covers 7 bases. From germline, CDR1 is MNHNS and CDR2 SASEGT. Trimming took 6 bases from V and 4 from J; bases not matched to a gene: 11. The CDR3 loop spans 15 amino acids. DNA for the CDR3: TGTGCCAGCAGCTATTGGGAGGCAGGGGGCACTGAAGCTTTCTTT. Its translation is CASSYWEAGGTEAFF.

This sequence joins TRBV6-1 and TRBJ1-2; possible D gene TRBD1, 5 bases. The ends were cut back, 2 bases at V and 7 bases at J, with 20 bases in the middle. In germline, CDR1 is MNHNS, CDR2 SASEGT. This CDR3 region has 16 residues. The chain's CDR3 is CASSELRAYRSVGYTF. The DNA of the CDR3 is TGTGCCAGCAGTGAACTTCGCGCGTACAGGTCTGTTGGCTACACCTTC.

This clonotype was detected a few times. The J gene is TRBJ2-7, the V gene TRBV28; D may be TRBD1 (6 bases). The CDR3 is made up of 17 amino acids. Trimming shortened V by 1 base and J by 5 bases, and 21 bases separated the two germline ends. Germline V gene sequence: CDR1 MDHEN, CDR2 SYDVKM. The CDR3 spells CASSLYPRDTFSHEQYF. For the CDR3, the DNA is TGTGCCAGCAGTTTATACCCCCGGGACACTTTTTCCCACGAGCAGTACTTC.

There are a few counts of this clonotype. In nucleotides, the CDR3 is TGTGCCAGCAGCTTAGTTCGTTCTAGCGGGGACACAGATACGCAGTATTTT. It translates to CASSLVRSSGDTDTQYF. The chain combines TRBV7-8 with TRBJ2-3; 9 bases line up with TRBD2. Losses at the gene ends were 1 base for V and 2 bases for J; bases not matched to a gene: 7. From germline, CDR1 is SGHVS and CDR2 FQNEAQ. The CDR3 extends over 17 amino acids.

This clonotype has more than one count but fewer than ten. The chain joins TRBV7-2 to TRBJ1-5; TRBD1 aligns across 9 bases. Germline CDR1 reads SGHTA; CDR2 reads FQGNSA. Trimming at V came to 4 bases and at J to 4 bases, leaving 5 bases not matched to a gene. The CDR3 length is 15 residues. The CDR3 loop is CASSSGQGNNQPQHF. The CDR3 nucleotides read TGTGCCAGCAGCTCCGGACAGGGGAATAATCAGCCCCAGCATTTT.

This chain connects TRBV7-6 to TRBJ2-3; D is ambiguous. The CDR3 consists of 14 residues. V shed 2 bases and J shed 0 bases, with 6 bases lying between them. The germline gives CDR1 SGHVS, CDR2 FNYEAQ. The CDR3 coding sequence is TGTGCCAGCAGCTTATATGACAGCACAGATACGCAGTATTTT. Translated, it gives CASSLYDSTDTQYF.

V usage is TRBV12-3 or TRBV12-4 and J usage is TRBJ2-3; 8 bases are a match to TRBD2. This CDR3 spans 14 amino acids. Germline trimming cut 6 bases from V and 5 bases from J; bases unmatched to any gene: 7. As DNA, the CDR3 is TGTGCCAGCAGCCCTGTAGCGGGATTAGATACGCAGTATTTT. It is translated as CASSPVAGLDTQYF.

The chain combines TRBV4-1 with TRBJ2-7; 11 positions agree with TRBD2. With 0 bases clipped from V and 3 bases from J, the junction kept 4 bases outside the gene matches. The length of the CDR3 is 16 residues. Germline V gene data show CDR1 as MGHRA and CDR2 as YSYEKL. For the CDR3, the DNA is TGCGCCAGCAGCCAAGATTTAGCGGGAGGGGGCTACGAGCAGTACTTC. It encodes CASSQDLAGGGYEQYF.

The rearrangement links TRBV12-5 to TRBJ2-7, with D perhaps TRBD1 or TRBD2 (5 bases each). The CDR3 spans 16 residues. Trimming cost V 2 bases and J 3 bases, with 17 bases left between them. Per the germline V gene, CDR1 is LGHNT and CDR2 is FRNRAP. In DNA, the CDR3 is TGTGCTAGTGGTTTGCCACGGGGATCAGGACACTACGAGCAGTACTTC. Encoded protein: CASGLPRGSGHYEQYF. Full variable domain (rest looked up from reference TRBV12-5 and TRBJ2-7): DARVTQTPRHKVTEMGQEVTMRCQPILGHNTVFWYRQTMMQGLELLAYFRNRAPLDDSGMPKDRFSAEMPDATLATLKIQPSEPRDSAVYFCASGLPRGSGHYEQYFGPGTRLTVT.

In its sample, this clonotype was seen many times. This chain links TRBV7-2 with TRBJ2-5; D is unclear. With 2 bases removed from V and 5 bases from J, the gap between germline ends came to 9 bases. Germline CDR1 and CDR2: SGHTA and FQGNSA. The CDR3 contains 13 residues. The DNA of the CDR3 is TGTGCCAGCAGCTTACCTCATGGGGAGACCCAGTACTTC. This sequence encodes CASSLPHGETQYF.

The rearrangement joins TRBV27 to TRBJ2-3; 7 bases line up with TRBD2. With V trimmed by 2 bases and J by 4 bases, 6 bases remained unmatched. Germline V gives CDR1 MNHEY, CDR2 SMNVEV (reference sequence). This CDR3 contains 15 residues. CDR3 residues: CASSLAGLDSDTQYF. CDR3 DNA: TGTGCCAGCAGTTTAGCCGGACTAGATTCAGATACGCAGTATTTT.

This clonotype came up a few times. The chain has TRBV28 and TRBJ1-1; unclear D gene. Germline CDR1 MDHEN, CDR2 SYDVKM. V lost 5 bases to trimming and J lost 1 base, with 11 bases between them. The CDR3 extends over 14 amino acids. The chain's CDR3 is CASSRPRQNTEAFF. The CDR3 nucleotides are TGTGCCAGCAGTCGCCCCCGACAGAACACTGAAGCTTTCTTT. The variable domain in full, with the rest retrieved from reference TRBV28 and TRBJ1-1, is DVKVTQSSRYLVKRTGEKVFLECVQDMDHENMFWYRQDPGLGLRLIYFSYDVKMKEKGDIPEGYSVSREKKERFSLILESASTNQTSMYLCASSRPRQNTEAFFGQGTRLTVV.

This chain joins TRBV6-5 and TRBJ1-3; possible D gene TRBD1, 6 bases. The CDR3 length is 17 residues. The ends were cut back, 0 bases at V and 4 bases at J, with 16 bases in the middle. The germline CDR1 and CDR2 sequences are MNHEY and SVGAGI. This chain's CDR3 is CASSYSIVGTQGNTIYF. The CDR3 DNA is TGTGCCAGCAGTTACTCGATCGTCGGGACACAAGGAAACACCATATATTTT.